This T cell receptor beta chain stems from a study of CD8 T cells in Susac syndrome. On this clonotype: The antigen is not known.

0.5 to 1 ug RNA was reverse transcribed with random hexamers. TCRdb reprocessed the immunoSEQ multiplex PCR reads with MiXCR, giving one entry per CDR3 protein. The sample includes roughly 250,000 distinct CDR3 sequences, about 96% of them seen just once. The CDR3 length is 15 residues. The V gene lost 4 bases and the J gene lost 7 bases, with 19 bases spanning the gap. Germline values: CDR1 KGHSH, CDR2 LQKENI. Findings of the study overall: Clonal expansion did not appear in Susac syndrome CD4+ T cell repertoires.

FACS enriched CD8+ TEMRA cells, while bulk CD8+ and CD4+ were negatively isolated. What was sequenced was CD4+ T cells from PBMCs. V and J are TRBV18 and TRBJ1-2; no clear D. This receptor was obtained from a human donor with Susac syndrome. The CDR3 nucleotides read TGTGCCAGCTCACGAGGGAGGGTAGCGGACTTTGGCTACACCTTC. It specifies CASSRGRVADFGYTF.